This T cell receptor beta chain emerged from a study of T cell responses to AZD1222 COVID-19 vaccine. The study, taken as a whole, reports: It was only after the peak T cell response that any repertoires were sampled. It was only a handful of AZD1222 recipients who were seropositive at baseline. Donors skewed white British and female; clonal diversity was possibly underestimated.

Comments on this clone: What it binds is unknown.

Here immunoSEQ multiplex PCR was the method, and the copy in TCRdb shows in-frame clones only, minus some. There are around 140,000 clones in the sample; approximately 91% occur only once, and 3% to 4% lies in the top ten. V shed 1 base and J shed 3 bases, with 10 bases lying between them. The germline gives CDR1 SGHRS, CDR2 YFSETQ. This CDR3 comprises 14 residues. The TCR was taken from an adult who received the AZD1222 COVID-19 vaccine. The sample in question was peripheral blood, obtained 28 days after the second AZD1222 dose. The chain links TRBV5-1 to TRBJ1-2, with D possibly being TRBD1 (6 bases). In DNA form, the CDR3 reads TGCGCCAGCAGCTTGACAGGGTACGACTATGGCTACACCTTC. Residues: CASSLTGYDYGYTF.